This TCR beta chain was sequenced for a study of early T cells in non-severe SARS-CoV-2 infection. Study summary: Unsorted whole blood bulk RNA was sequenced, with unpaired chains. Points from the study as a whole: Anti-spike CD8 responses were favored in VDJdb matching, and private and CD4 specificities were missed.

A word on this clonotype: Its matching antigen is unknown.

The TCR library protocol attached unique molecular identifiers to the individual cDNA molecules. TCRdb recomputed calls from the 5' RACE reads with MiXCR, one row per CDR3 protein. This table has more than 75,000 distinct CDR3 sequences, under 15% appearing once. Sequencing used whole blood. The TCR sequence derives from an adult who was a healthcare worker with PCR-confirmed SARS-CoV-2 infection or an uninfected control (not recorded which).

The CDR3, as DNA: TGTGCCCAGGGGTATGGAGAGACCCAGTACTTC. Translation: CAQGYGETQYF. The V and J genes are TRBV11-2 and TRBJ2-5, with D perhaps TRBD1 (6 bases). The CDR3 has 11 residues. The V end lost 11 bases, the J end lost 4 bases, and 11 bases lay between the germline ends. Germline CDR1 reads SGHAT; CDR2 reads FQNNGV.